The 12 T cell receptor beta chains below were found in one sample sequenced in a study of shared clonotypes between healthy human individuals. TCRdb keeps only in-frame clones here, not all; method: immunoSEQ multiplex PCR. This table has about 490,000 clones, 79% appearing once. The sample consisted of PBMCs. These receptors originate from a woman aged 35 to 49 in good health. Some clones in this sample may be carry-over from other donors' samples.

In DNA, the CDR3 is TGTGCCATCAGTGAGTCGAACAATCAGCCCCAGCATTTT. Its protein product is CAISESNNQPQHF. V and J are TRBV10-3 and TRBJ1-5; D is uncertain. Germline lookup yields CDR1 ENHRY and CDR2 SYGVKD. The CDR3 runs to 13 residues. Trimming pared 0 bases from V and 3 bases from J, leaving 3 bases between.

A word on this clone: At the DNA level, this CDR3 is encoded by other sequences in the same sample as well. V usage is TRBV7-8 and J usage is TRBJ2-7, with 8 nucleotides matching TRBD1. In germline, CDR1 is SGHVS, CDR2 FQNEAQ. The CDR3 is 15 residues long. The J segment lost 4 bases and the V segment lost 1 base, leaving 6 bases of the junction unmatched. CDR3 sequence: CASSLVAGGPYEQYF. CDR3 nucleotides: TGTGCCAGCAGCTTAGTAGCAGGGGGCCCGTACGAGCAGTACTTC.

This clone occurred a few times. The rearrangement uses TRBV28 and TRBJ2-7; TRBD1 might be the D (6 bases). The CDR3 extends over 14 amino acids. Germline V CDR1 and CDR2: MDHEN, SYDVKM. The V and J ends lost 6 bases and 5 bases respectively, with 17 bases between them. This CDR3 is CASRIRRNRDEQYF. In DNA form, the CDR3 reads TGTGCCAGCAGGATAAGACGAAACAGGGACGAGCAGTACTTC. Combining the CDR3 with reference TRBV28 and TRBJ2-7 gives the whole variable domain DVKVTQSSRYLVKRTGEKVFLECVQDMDHENMFWYRQDPGLGLRLIYFSYDVKMKEKGDIPEGYSVSREKKERFSLILESASTNQTSMYLCASRIRRNRDEQYFGPGTRLTVT.

CDR3 sequence: CASRRIAGPNTGELFF. The CDR3 DNA is TGTGCCAGCAGACGAATAGCGGGACCGAACACCGGGGAGCTGTTTTTT. This chain links TRBV7-2 with TRBJ2-2, with 8 bases that match TRBD2. CDR1 and CDR2 from the germline V gene are SGHTA and FQGNSA. The CDR3 runs to 16 residues. Unmatched junction bases numbered 6, after V lost 6 bases and J lost 0 bases.

V gene TRBV19 combines with J gene TRBJ2-1; 12 bases are shared with TRBD2. This CDR3 is built from 15 residues. CDR1 and CDR2 (germline): LNHDA, SQIVND (reference sequence). The junction had 7 bases not matched to a gene; V was cut back by 5 bases and J by 8 bases. The CDR3 sequence: CASSQTSGGVDEQFF. The CDR3 region has the DNA TGTGCCAGTAGTCAGACTAGCGGGGGAGTGGATGAGCAGTTCTTC.

The rearrangement joins TRBV19 to TRBJ1-5; 9 bases align to TRBD1. The germline CDR1 and CDR2 sequences are LNHDA and SQIVND (reference sequence). The CDR3 runs to 15 residues. The V gene end was trimmed by 4 bases and the J gene end by 2 bases; junction bases not matched to a gene: 3. The CDR3 coding sequence is TGTGCCAGTAGTAGGGGACAGGGCCGCAATCAGCCCCAGCATTTT. This sequence encodes CASSRGQGRNQPQHF.

The chain joins TRBV11-2 to TRBJ2-1; 9 bases are shared with TRBD1. The CDR3 totals 15 residues. Losses at the gene ends were 5 bases for V and 6 bases for J; bases not matched to a gene: 8. In germline, CDR1 is SGHAT, CDR2 FQNNGV. CDR3: CASSQDRGSFNEQFF. DNA for the CDR3: TGTGCCAGCAGCCAAGACAGGGGGTCTTTCAATGAGCAGTTCTTC.

The chain combines TRBV4-3 with TRBJ2-2; D may be TRBD2 (5 bases). The germline V gene encodes CDR1 LGHNA and CDR2 YSLEER. Trimming removed 4 bases at V and 6 bases at J, with 18 bases between. This CDR3 has 16 amino acids. The CDR3 region has the DNA TGCGCCAGCAGCCGGCGCTTCGGGGATGGATCCGGGGAGCTGTTTTTT. Protein sequence: CASSRRFGDGSGELFF.

The rearrangement links TRBV11-2 to TRBJ2-1; D uncertain. CDR3 length: 14 residues. Germline lookup yields CDR1 SGHAT and CDR2 FQNNGV. Trimming cost V 4 bases and J 6 bases, with 13 bases left between them. The DNA of the CDR3 is TGTGCCAGCAGCTCCACCCGATCCGGCAATGAGCAGTTCTTC. This gives the protein CASSSTRSGNEQFF.

The CDR3 loop is CASSFVEGDEQFF. CDR3 nucleotides: TGCGCCAGCAGCTTTGTGGAAGGGGATGAGCAGTTCTTC. The chain combines TRBV5-1 with TRBJ2-1; maybe TRBD1 (5 bases). The CDR3 covers 13 residues. Trimming stripped 2 bases from V and 8 bases from J, with 11 bases between. CDR1 and CDR2 (germline): SGHRS, YFSETQ.

Comment on this clone: At one boundary the junction diverges from the germline segment, which might be a read error. This chain joins TRBV5-4 and TRBJ2-1; 16 bases agree with TRBD2. CDR3 length: 14 amino acids. CDR1 SGHNT and CDR2 YYREEE come from the germline V gene (reference sequence). CDR3 residues: CASSEGTSGRARIF. CDR3 bases: TGTGCCAGCAGCGAGGGGACTAGCGGGAGGGCCCGGATCTTC. The full variable domain, completed using reference TRBV5-4 and TRBJ2-1, is ETGVTQSPTHLIKTRGQQVTLRCSSQSGHNTVSWYQQALGQGPQFIFQYYREEENGRGNFPPRFSGLQFPNYSSELNVNALELDDSALYLCASSEGTSGRARIFGPGTRLTVL.

The chain is built from TRBV28 and TRBJ2-7; possibly TRBD1 or TRBD2 for D (5 bases each). This CDR3 comprises 16 residues. Germline CDR1 reads MDHEN; CDR2 reads SYDVKM. Trimming pared 5 bases from V and 7 bases from J, leaving 24 bases between. CDR3 bases: TGTGCCAGCAGTCCCCCCTCGGGGCCTATAGTGGGGGAGCAGTACTTC. It translates to CASSPPSGPIVGEQYF.